Below are 30 T cell receptor beta chains sequenced from a single sample in a study of T cells after yellow fever vaccination. MiXCR, run by TCRdb on the 5' RACE reads, gives a single entry per CDR3 protein. The sample has approximately 160,000 distinct CDR3 sequences; roughly 6.2% are singletons. The sample was CD4+ T cells sorted from PBMCs, taken on the day of the first yellow fever vaccination. These receptors came from a man aged 18 to 29 who received the YFV17D yellow fever vaccine.

The genes are TRBV5-1 and TRBJ2-2; D is possibly TRBD1 (6 bases). This CDR3 is built from 17 residues. V dropped 5 bases and J dropped 1 base, with 18 bases sitting between them. The V gene's germline CDR1 is SGHRS and CDR2 YFSETQ. CDR3 sequence (DNA): TGCGCCAGCAGGGGTCCGCCGAGGGGGAAGAACACCGGGGAGCTGTTTTTT. Translation gives CASRGPPRGKNTGELFF.

This clonotype was counted at least ten times. V usage is TRBV6-2 or TRBV6-3 and J usage is TRBJ2-1, with D unclear. Germline CDR1 and CDR2: MNHEY and SVGEGT. The V end was cut by 0 bases, the J end by 6 bases, with 6 bases between. The CDR3 consists of 13 residues. The CDR3 DNA follows: TGTGCCAGCAGTTACTCCCAATCCAATGAGCAGTTCTTC. This encodes CASSYSQSNEQFF.

There are a few counts of this clonotype. The chain links TRBV7-2 to TRBJ1-6, with 7 bases identical to TRBD1. Unmatched junction bases numbered 6, after V lost 4 bases and J lost 6 bases. The germline V gene has CDR1 SGHTA and CDR2 FQGNSA. The CDR3 spans 15 residues. In DNA, the CDR3 is TGTGCCAGCAGCTCCTCGACAGGGCCTAATTCACCCCTCCACTTT. It codes for CASSSSTGPNSPLHF.

This clonotype was seen ten or more times. The CDR3 is CASSPLAGGPTDTQYF. CDR3 nucleotide sequence: TGTGCCAGCTCACCCCTAGCGGGGGGTCCTACAGATACGCAGTATTTT. This chain uses TRBV18 with TRBJ2-3, with TRBD2 matching over 11 bases. V was clipped by 3 bases and J by 3 bases; unmatched bases: 5. The germline V gene encodes CDR1 KGHSH and CDR2 LQKENI. The CDR3 covers 16 residues.

A few counts support this clonotype. The rearrangement joins TRBV13 to TRBJ2-3, with 11 bases aligning to TRBD2. V lost 3 bases and J lost 2; bases outside the gene matches: 7. The CDR3 loop spans 17 amino acids. Germline loops: CDR1 PRHDT, CDR2 FYEKMQ (reference sequence). CDR3 sequence: CASSLRLAGGPTDTQYF. The CDR3 DNA follows: TGTGCCAGCAGCTTGAGATTAGCGGGGGGGCCCACAGATACGCAGTATTTT.

This clonotype was observed at least ten times. This chain's CDR3 is CSARSQANTEAFF. Written as DNA, the CDR3 is TGCAGTGCTAGGTCCCAGGCGAACACTGAAGCTTTCTTT. The chain links TRBV20-1 to TRBJ1-1; no reliable D call. V was clipped by 3 bases and J by 1 base, with 9 bases between them. The CDR3 covers 13 residues. CDR1 and CDR2 from the germline V gene are DFQATT and SNEGSKA (reference sequence).

This clonotype has at least ten counts. The V call is TRBV7-2, the J call TRBJ2-1, with D maybe TRBD1 (5 bases). This CDR3 comprises 15 residues. The germline gives CDR1 SGHTA, CDR2 FQGNSA. The ends were cut back, 4 bases at V and 4 bases at J, with 14 bases in the middle. The chain's CDR3 is CASSSQTALYNEQFF. CDR3 sequence (DNA): TGTGCCAGCAGCTCCCAGACAGCCCTGTACAATGAGCAGTTCTTC.

This sequence joins TRBV18 and TRBJ2-7, with unresolved D. The CDR3 contains 13 residues. V was pared by 4 bases and J by 2 bases, with 9 bases between. Germline V gene data show CDR1 as KGHSH and CDR2 as LQKENI. The CDR3 sequence is CASSLAATYEQYF. The CDR3 DNA is TGTGCCAGCTCACTTGCTGCTACCTACGAGCAGTACTTC.

The chain is built from TRBV7-9 and TRBJ1-2; D is ambiguous. Germline V gene lookup returns CDR1 SEHNR and CDR2 FQNEAQ (reference sequence). Trimming shortened V by 4 bases and J by 4 bases, and 10 bases separated the two germline ends. CDR3 size: 13 residues. The CDR3 reads CASSYQESYGYTF. DNA of the CDR3: TGTGCCAGCAGCTACCAGGAATCCTATGGCTACACCTTC.

This clonotype was recorded a few times. The rearrangement joins TRBV12-3 or TRBV12-4 to TRBJ1-2; D possibly corresponds to TRBD1 (6 bases). The CDR3 sequence is 13 residues long. V lost 2 bases to trimming and J lost 8 bases, with 12 bases between them. CDR3 nucleotide sequence: TGTGCCAGCAGTTTACAGGGGTTCGGCGGCTACACCTTC. Its translation: CASSLQGFGGYTF.

This clonotype was seen a few times. The chain links TRBV2 to TRBJ1-1; 7 bases map to TRBD1. The CDR3 runs to 12 residues. CDR1 is SNHLY, CDR2 FYNNEI, per germline. V lost 6 bases and J lost 3; bases outside the gene matches: 1. The CDR3 DNA reads as TGTGCCAGCAGAGGACAGGACACTGAAGCTTTCTTT. Its protein product is CASRGQDTEAFF.

This clonotype was recorded a few times. The chain carries TRBV20-1 and TRBJ2-7, with D perhaps TRBD2 (6 bases). In germline, CDR1 is DFQATT, CDR2 SNEGSKA (reference sequence). This CDR3 comprises 12 residues. CDR3 protein: CSASGGKAPMNV. The CDR3 DNA reads as TGCAGTGCTAGCGGCGGGAAGGCCCCCATGAACGTC.

This clonotype was picked up many times. The V and J genes are TRBV29-1 and TRBJ1-1; the D gene is possibly TRBD1 (5 bases). CDR3 length: 14 residues. The germline V and J ends were trimmed by 0 bases and 2 bases, with 10 bases remaining between them. Per the germline V gene, CDR1 is SQVTM and CDR2 is ANQGSEA. The chain's CDR3 is CSVEDQGRNTEAFF. The CDR3 DNA reads TGCAGCGTTGAAGATCAGGGCAGAAACACTGAAGCTTTCTTT.

This clonotype showed up just a few times. DNA of the CDR3: TGTGCCAGCAGCCAAGGAGGAACACCCAGGGGCAATCAGCCCCAGCATTTT. It is translated as CASSQGGTPRGNQPQHF. This chain uses TRBV3-1 with TRBJ1-5, with D tentatively TRBD1 (5 bases). CDR3 size: 17 residues. CDR1 and CDR2 (germline): LGHDT, YNNKEL (reference sequence). Between the trimmed V and J ends, which lost 1 base and 2 bases, there was a span of 15 bases.

The V call is TRBV7-9, the J call TRBJ2-3; D unclear. CDR1 and CDR2 (germline): SEHNR, FQNEAQ (reference sequence). The CDR3 runs to 14 residues. The ends were cut back, 7 bases at V and 0 bases at J, with 11 bases in the middle. The CDR3 DNA reads as TGTGCCAGCACCACCCGGGCCAGCACAGATACGCAGTATTTT. Amino acids: CASTTRASTDTQYF.

V is TRBV7-3 and J is TRBJ2-2; D might be TRBD1 (6 bases). Trimming left V 2 bases short and J 5 bases short, with 12 bases between. Germline CDR1 and CDR2: SGHTA and FQGTGA. The CDR3 is 15 amino acids. CDR3 DNA: TGTGCCAGCAGCTTAGCACAGCAGGGGACCGGGGAGCTGTTTTTT. Translation: CASSLAQQGTGELFF.

In its sample, this clonotype was seen many times. The V and J genes are TRBV10-3 and TRBJ2-1; TRBD1 aligns across 7 bases. The CDR3 spans 15 residues. Trimming cost V 0 bases and J 6 bases; bases outside gene matches: 5. Germline V gene lookup returns CDR1 ENHRY and CDR2 SYGVKD. CDR3 sequence: CAISESGSGGNEQFF. DNA of the CDR3: TGTGCCATCAGTGAGTCTGGATCAGGGGGCAATGAGCAGTTCTTC.

This chain uses TRBV6-2 or TRBV6-3 with TRBJ1-2, with D tentatively TRBD1 (6 bases). Germline CDR1 and CDR2: MNHEY and SVGEGT. V dropped 6 bases and J dropped 2 bases, with 25 bases sitting between them. CDR3 size: 18 residues. The CDR3 sequence: CASSPLGGRPTSNYGYTF. CDR3 DNA sequence: TGTGCCAGCAGCCCCCTGGGGGGCAGGCCAACTTCCAACTATGGCTACACCTTC.

In its sample, this clonotype was seen many times. The V and J genes are TRBV12-3 or TRBV12-4 and TRBJ2-5; 7 nucleotides match TRBD2. This CDR3 contains 14 residues. Trimming removed 7 bases from V and 7 bases from J; junction bases left unmatched: 12. For the CDR3, the DNA is TGTGCCAGCACCCTTGGGGCGGGGGAGGGGACCCAGTACTTC. As protein: CASTLGAGEGTQYF.

The table lists this clonotype with many counts. V and J are TRBV7-9 and TRBJ2-3, with unresolved D. Germline V lookup: CDR1 SEHNR, CDR2 FQNEAQ (reference sequence). Trimming stripped 3 bases from V and 6 bases from J, with 10 bases between. The CDR3 length is 13 residues. The CDR3 reads CASSFYEEDTQYF. The CDR3 DNA follows: TGTGCCAGCAGCTTTTACGAGGAGGATACGCAGTATTTT. Variable domain in full (rest from reference TRBV7-9 and TRBJ2-3): DTGVSQNPRHKITKRGQNVTFRCDPISEHNRLYWYRQTLGQGPEFLTYFQNEAQLEKSRLLSDRFSAERPKGSFSTLEIQRTEQGDSAMYLCASSFYEEDTQYFGPGTRLTVL.

This clonotype has more than one count but fewer than ten. This chain connects TRBV4-2 to TRBJ2-3; 9 nucleotides agree with TRBD2. CDR3 length: 20 amino acids. V trimming: 0 bases; J trimming: 0 bases; junction bases outside the gene matches: 13. The germline gives CDR1 LGHNA, CDR2 YNFKEQ. The CDR3 DNA reads as TGTGCCAGCAGCCAAGATACCTGGGGCCCTAGCGGGGCTAGCACAGATACGCAGTATTTT. It yields the protein CASSQDTWGPSGASTDTQYF.

The table lists this clonotype with many counts. This chain joins TRBV7-2 and TRBJ2-1; D possibly matches TRBD1 or TRBD2 (7 bases each). Germline assignment: CDR1 SGHTA and CDR2 FQGNSA. V lost 1 base and J lost 8, with 12 bases in between. The CDR3 extends over 14 amino acids. As DNA, the CDR3 is TGTGCCAGCAGCTTAGGTCCAGGGGGGGATGAGCAGTTCTTC. Its translation is CASSLGPGGDEQFF.

In its sample, this clonotype was seen many times. The genes are TRBV7-9 and TRBJ1-1; D gene uncertain. The CDR3 is 14 amino acids. V lost 7 bases and J lost 8, with 20 bases in between. CDR1 is SEHNR, CDR2 FQNEAQ, per germline (reference sequence). The CDR3 spells CASIQTGLGREAFF. For the CDR3, the DNA is TGTGCCAGCATCCAAACGGGGTTAGGCAGGGAAGCTTTCTTT.

In this sample, this clonotype turned up many times. The chain joins TRBV29-1 to TRBJ2-7, with a weak D call TRBD1 (5 bases). Germline V gene sequence: CDR1 SQVTM, CDR2 ANQGSEA. The CDR3 runs to 12 residues. V dropped 3 bases and J dropped 1 base, with 7 bases sitting between them. The chain's CDR3 is CSVDDRSYEQYF. The CDR3 bases are TGCAGCGTTGACGACAGATCCTACGAGCAGTACTTC.

Ten or more counts support this clonotype. V gene TRBV5-1 combines with J gene TRBJ2-1; D may be TRBD2 (5 bases). The CDR3 spans 15 residues. Germline V lookup: CDR1 SGHRS, CDR2 YFSETQ. V was cut by 6 bases and J by 8 bases, with 21 bases left in between. The CDR3 nucleotides are TGCGCCAGCACCGGGGTGGGGTTGGAGGAGGATGAGCAGTTCTTC. This gives the protein CASTGVGLEEDEQFF.

This chain joins TRBV4-2 and TRBJ1-5; D is unclear. Trimming left V 0 bases short and J 11 bases short, with 11 bases between. The CDR3 is 13 residues long. The V gene's germline CDR1 is LGHNA and CDR2 YNFKEQ. CDR3 region: CASSQDEAGAQHF. DNA of the CDR3: TGTGCCAGCAGCCAAGATGAGGCCGGGGCCCAGCATTTT.

Many counts were recorded for this clonotype. CDR3 bases: TGCGCCAGCAGCTTGGTCGCAGGCAATCCTAACTATGGCTACACCTTC. It is translated as CASSLVAGNPNYGYTF. The rearrangement joins TRBV5-1 to TRBJ1-2; D call uncertain. Trimming removed 0 bases from V and 0 bases from J, with 12 bases in between. This CDR3 has 16 residues. Looked up from germline, CDR1 is SGHRS and CDR2 is YFSETQ. The variable domain in full, with the rest retrieved from reference TRBV5-1 and TRBJ1-2, is KAGVTQTPRYLIKTRGQQVTLSCSPISGHRSVSWYQQTPGQGLQFLFEYFSETQRNKGNFPGRFSGRQFSNSRSEMNVSTLELGDSALYLCASSLVAGNPNYGYTFGSGTRLTVV.

The chain carries TRBV28 and TRBJ2-7, with 7 bases that match TRBD1. CDR1 is MDHEN, CDR2 SYDVKM, per germline. The CDR3 sequence is 12 residues long. The CDR3 coding sequence is TGTGCCATCAGTCAGGGGGCCTACGAGCAGTACGTC. Residues: CAISQGAYEQYV.

The chain combines TRBV28 with TRBJ2-5; 8 bases line up with TRBD2. The junction had 8 bases not matched to a gene; V was cut back by 8 bases and J by 6 bases. There are 13 residues in the CDR3. Germline V CDR1 and CDR2: MDHEN, SYDVKM. The CDR3: CASHSGGRKTQYF. The CDR3 coding sequence is TGTGCCAGCCACTCGGGGGGGCGGAAGACCCAGTACTTC.

The rearrangement uses TRBV12-5 and TRBJ2-3; D is uncertain. The CDR3 totals 11 residues. V shed 1 base and J shed 6 bases, with 2 bases lying between them. The germline V gene has CDR1 LGHNT and CDR2 FRNRAP. CDR3 coding DNA: TGTGCTAGTGGTTTGGCGGATACGCAGTATTTT. Translation: CASGLADTQYF. The full variable domain, with the rest looked up from reference TRBV12-5 and TRBJ2-3, is DARVTQTPRHKVTEMGQEVTMRCQPILGHNTVFWYRQTMMQGLELLAYFRNRAPLDDSGMPKDRFSAEMPDATLATLKIQPSEPRDSAVYFCASGLADTQYFGPGTRLTVL.